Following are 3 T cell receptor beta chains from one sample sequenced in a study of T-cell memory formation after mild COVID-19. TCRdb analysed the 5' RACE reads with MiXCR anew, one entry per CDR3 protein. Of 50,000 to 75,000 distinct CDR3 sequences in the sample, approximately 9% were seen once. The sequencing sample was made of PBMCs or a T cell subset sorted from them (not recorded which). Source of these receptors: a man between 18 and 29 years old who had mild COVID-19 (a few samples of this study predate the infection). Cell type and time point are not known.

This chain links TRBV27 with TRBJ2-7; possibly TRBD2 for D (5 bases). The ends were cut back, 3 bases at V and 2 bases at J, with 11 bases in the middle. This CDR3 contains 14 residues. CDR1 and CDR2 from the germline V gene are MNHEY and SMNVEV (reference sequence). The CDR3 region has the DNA TGTGCCAGCAGTTTCAGAGGGCAAGCCTACGAGCAGTACTTC. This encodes CASSFRGQAYEQYF.

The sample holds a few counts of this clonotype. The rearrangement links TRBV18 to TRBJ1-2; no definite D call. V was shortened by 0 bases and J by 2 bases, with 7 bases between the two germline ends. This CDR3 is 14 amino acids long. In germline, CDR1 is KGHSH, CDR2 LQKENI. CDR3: CASSPPNTNYGYTF. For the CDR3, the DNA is TGTGCCAGCTCACCACCGAACACCAACTATGGCTACACCTTC. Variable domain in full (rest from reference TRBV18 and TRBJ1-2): NAGVMQNPRHLVRRRGQEARLRCSPMKGHSHVYWYRQLPEEGLKFMVYLQKENIIDESGMPKERFSAEFPKEGPSILRIQQVVRGDSAAYFCASSPPNTNYGYTFGSGTRLTVV.

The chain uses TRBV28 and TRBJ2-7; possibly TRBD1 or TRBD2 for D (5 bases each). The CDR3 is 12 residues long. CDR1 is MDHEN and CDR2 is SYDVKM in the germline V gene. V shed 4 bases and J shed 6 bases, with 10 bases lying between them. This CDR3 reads CASSSGAREQYV. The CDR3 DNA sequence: TGTGCCAGCAGTTCCGGGGCCCGCGAGCAGTACGTC.